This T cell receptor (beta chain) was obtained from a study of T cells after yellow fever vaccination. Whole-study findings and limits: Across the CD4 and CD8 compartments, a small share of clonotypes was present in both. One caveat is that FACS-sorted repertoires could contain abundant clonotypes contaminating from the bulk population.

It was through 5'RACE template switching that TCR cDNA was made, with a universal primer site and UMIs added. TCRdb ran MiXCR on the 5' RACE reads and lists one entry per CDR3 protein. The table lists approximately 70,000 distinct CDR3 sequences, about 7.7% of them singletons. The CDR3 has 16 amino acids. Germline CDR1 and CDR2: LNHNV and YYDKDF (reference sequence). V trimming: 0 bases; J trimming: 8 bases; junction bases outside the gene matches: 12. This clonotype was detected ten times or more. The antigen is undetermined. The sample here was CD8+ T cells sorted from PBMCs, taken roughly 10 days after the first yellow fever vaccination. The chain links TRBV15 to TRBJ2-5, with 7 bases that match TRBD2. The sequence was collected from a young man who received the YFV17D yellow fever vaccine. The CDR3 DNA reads TGTGCCACCAGCAGAGATCTCCAGGGACCGGGAGGAACCCAGTACTTC. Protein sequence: CATSRDLQGPGGTQYF.